The 5 T cell receptor beta chains given below trace back to one sample, sequenced in a study of blood T cell repertoires in COVID-19. The table came from immunoSEQ multiplex PCR; TCRdb's copy has only in-frame clones and leaves some out. Here the sample spans 150,000 to 200,000 clones, 92% being singletons. Sequenced: peripheral blood. The receptors stem from a man aged 30 to 39 with COVID-19, enrolled during active disease.

This clone was recorded once. The J gene is TRBJ2-1, the V gene TRBV29-1; 12 nucleotides agree with TRBD2. Unmatched junction bases numbered 13, after V lost 8 bases and J lost 5 bases. The CDR3 runs to 16 residues. The V gene's germline CDR1 is SQVTM and CDR2 ANQGSEA. CDR3: CSLTGLAGRVNNEQFF. The CDR3 DNA reads TGCAGCCTTACTGGACTAGCGGGAAGGGTTAACAATGAGCAGTTCTTC.

V is TRBV29-1 and J is TRBJ1-1, with 7 bases aligning to TRBD1. Germline CDR1 is SQVTM and CDR2 is ANQGSEA. The CDR3 length is 13 residues. The CDR3 region is CGTTTGTNTEAFF. Here the CDR3 DNA reads TGCGGCACCACGACAGGGACAAACACTGAAGCTTTCTTT.

The chain joins TRBV24-1 to TRBJ1-5; D not resolved. Per germline, CDR1 KGHDR and CDR2 SFDVKD. The CDR3 runs 14 residues. The V end was cut by 12 bases, the J end by 7 bases, with 21 bases between. As DNA, the CDR3 is TGTGCCCCGTCACCGGGAAATGCGCGGCAGCCCCAGCATTTT. Residues: CAPSPGNARQPQHF.

The J gene is TRBJ1-2, the V gene TRBV7-2; TRBD1 matches 8 bases. The CDR3 is made up of 13 amino acids. The trim removed 3 bases at V and 3 bases at J, leaving 0 bases unmatched. Germline V CDR1 and CDR2: SGHTA, FQGNSA. DNA for the CDR3: TGTGCCAGCAGCTTGACAGGGGACTATGGCTACACCTTC. It specifies CASSLTGDYGYTF.

The CDR3 nucleotides are TGTGCCAGCAGCTTGGGGTCAGGGTCCTATGGCTACACCTTC. Amino acid sequence: CASSLGSGSYGYTF. The chain carries TRBV5-6 and TRBJ1-2; tentative D call: TRBD1 (5 bases). The CDR3 consists of 14 residues. Germline-derived CDR1 and CDR2 are SGHDT and YYEEEE. The V end was cut by 0 bases, the J end by 4 bases, with 10 bases between.